Following are 8 T cell receptor beta chains from one sample sequenced in a study of post-analysis software for immune sequencing data (dated by TCRdb to the mid-2010s). Overall results and qualifications from the work: Patients showed significantly higher frequencies than controls for a handful of TRBV segments, among them TRBV5-6, TRBV5-1 and TRBV20-1.

The library relied on PCR. For sequencing, an Illumina HiSeq 2500 was employed. To reduce PCR and sequencing biases, unique molecular identifiers were built into the TCR beta cDNA libraries. Through fastp at Q25 and MiXCR, TCRdb rebuilt clones from the public reads, retaining in-frame beta chains. CDR3 protein sequences are deduplicated, and each keeps its most common genes and DNA. The sample table holds hundreds of thousands of distinct CDR3 sequences, of which 55% to 60% were seen once. In total, the top ten clones hold over 9% of the sample. Antigen specificity for these receptors is unknown. Sequenced sample: blood. All receptors derive from a girl aged 2-10 years with multiple sclerosis.

The V gene is TRBV2, the J gene TRBJ2-7; possibly TRBD2 for D (5 bases). The CDR3 has 15 residues. Germline lookup yields CDR1 SNHLY and CDR2 FYNNEI. The V and J ends lost 9 bases and 2 bases respectively, with 20 bases between them. As DNA, the CDR3 is TGTGCCAGTTTAATTTCTGGAGAGGGAACCTACGAGCAGTACTTC. It translates to CASLISGEGTYEQYF.

This chain links TRBV20-1 with TRBJ2-5, with 11 bases fitting TRBD2. Germline assignment: CDR1 DFQATT and CDR2 SNEGSKA (reference sequence). The CDR3 spans 14 residues. After removal of 4 bases from V and 5 bases from J, the junction contained 6 bases not matched to a gene. The CDR3 nucleotides are TGCAGTGCTAATAGCGGGGGGGCCTGGGAGACCCAGTACTTC. Protein: CSANSGGAWETQYF.

The chain uses TRBV20-1 and TRBJ2-4; D is possibly TRBD1 (6 bases). Germline V CDR1 and CDR2: DFQATT, SNEGSKA (reference sequence). The V end was cut by 3 bases, the J end by 0 bases, with 12 bases between. The CDR3 totals 15 residues. The CDR3 bases are TGCAGTGCTAGCATCCCAGGGGTAGCCAAAAACATTCAGTACTTC. Protein sequence: CSASIPGVAKNIQYF.

This clonotype has just a few counts. V is TRBV4-2 and J is TRBJ2-1; TRBD1 matches 12 bases. The germline CDR1 and CDR2 sequences are LGHNA and YNFKEQ. The CDR3 is 16 amino acids. The V gene end was trimmed by 4 bases and the J gene end by 6 bases; junction bases not matched to a gene: 7. The CDR3 coding sequence is TGTGCCAGCAGCCCGAGGGGACAGGGGGCGGTCAATGAGCAGTTCTTC. Translated: CASSPRGQGAVNEQFF.

The chain combines TRBV20-1 with TRBJ2-1, with 15 positions matching TRBD2. CDR1 and CDR2 (germline): DFQATT, SNEGSKA (reference sequence). V trimming: 3 bases; J trimming: 3 bases; junction bases outside the gene matches: 3. CDR3 size: 16 residues. CDR3 DNA: TGCAGTGCTAGGGGGGGACTAGCGGGAGGCTACAATGAGCAGTTCTTC. Translated, it gives CSARGGLAGGYNEQFF.

There are a few counts of this clonotype. CDR3 nucleotide sequence: TGCAGCTACGGAGGGAACTATGGCTACACCTTC. Translated: CSYGGNYGYTF. The chain joins TRBV29-1 to TRBJ1-2; D call uncertain. The germline CDR1 and CDR2 sequences are SQVTM and ANQGSEA. Trimming left V 8 bases short and J 2 bases short, with 9 bases between. This CDR3 has 11 amino acids.

V is TRBV21-1 and J is TRBJ2-7. TRBV21-1 has pseudogene status. The CDR3 is 8 residues long. In nucleotides, the CDR3 is TGTGCCAGCAGCAGCGGGTACTTC. Amino acid sequence: CASSSGYF.

The rearrangement links TRBV28 to TRBJ1-4; 7 bases match TRBD1. V dropped 8 bases and J dropped 5; count of bases not matched to a gene: 5. Germline loops: CDR1 MDHEN, CDR2 SYDVKM. CDR3 size: 13 residues. The CDR3 nucleotides read TGTGCCAGCTGGGGGACAGAGAATGAAAAACTGTTTTTT. Its protein is CASWGTENEKLFF.